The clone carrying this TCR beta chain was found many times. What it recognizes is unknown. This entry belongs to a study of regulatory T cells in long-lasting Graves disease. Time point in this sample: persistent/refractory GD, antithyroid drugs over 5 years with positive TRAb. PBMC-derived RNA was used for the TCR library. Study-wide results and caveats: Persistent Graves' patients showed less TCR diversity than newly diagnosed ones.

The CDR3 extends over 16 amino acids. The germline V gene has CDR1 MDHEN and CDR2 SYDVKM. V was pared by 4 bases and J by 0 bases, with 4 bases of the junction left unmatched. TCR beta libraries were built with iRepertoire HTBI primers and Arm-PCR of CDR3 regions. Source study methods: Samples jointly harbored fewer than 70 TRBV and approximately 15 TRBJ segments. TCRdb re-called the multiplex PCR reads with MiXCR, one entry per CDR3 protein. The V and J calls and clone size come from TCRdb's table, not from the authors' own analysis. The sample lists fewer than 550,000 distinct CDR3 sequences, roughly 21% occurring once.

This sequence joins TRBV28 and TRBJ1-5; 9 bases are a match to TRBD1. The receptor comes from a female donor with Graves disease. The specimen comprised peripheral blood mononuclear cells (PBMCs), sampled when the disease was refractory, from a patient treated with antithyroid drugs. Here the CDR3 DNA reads TGTGCCAGCAGTTCCCTGGGACAGGGTAGCAATCAGCCCCAGCATTTT. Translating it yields CASSSLGQGSNQPQHF.